A single sample is the source of the 2 T cell receptor beta chains below, sequenced in a study of cytomegalovirus exposure and HLA in healthy donors. Vbeta (60) and Jbeta (13) primers were used in the PCR. TCRdb's table, derived via immunoSEQ multiplex PCR, lists solely in-frame clones and lacks some. The profile shows 100,000 to 150,000 clones, 65% to 85% of them singletons. The sequenced sample consisted of PBMCs. The receptors derive from a man younger than 35 in good health and CMV-seropositive.

This clone was seen more than once but under ten times. This sequence joins TRBV4-3 and TRBJ1-3, with 7 positions matching TRBD1. Germline values: CDR1 LGHNA, CDR2 YSLEER. The CDR3 contains 18 residues. Trimming took 0 bases from V and 1 from J; bases not matched to a gene: 9. CDR3 DNA sequence: TGCGCCAGCAGCCAAGATTGGGACAGCAAGTTATCTGGAAACACCATATATTTT. This translates into CASSQDWDSKLSGNTIYF.

V and J are TRBV6-1 and TRBJ1-5; a possible D gene is TRBD1 (6 bases). The germline V gene has CDR1 MNHNS and CDR2 SASEGT. This CDR3 region has 13 residues. The ends were cut back, 8 bases at V and 3 bases at J, with 11 bases in the middle. CDR3 sequence reads: CASDRSLNQPQHF. The CDR3 bases are TGTGCCAGCGACAGGAGCCTCAATCAGCCCCAGCATTTT.